This entry is about one TCR beta chain. The data originate from a study of blood T cell repertoires in COVID-19. Looking at the study overall: Nucleic acid was either cDNA or gDNA, and it came from T cells, B-cell-depleted T cells, or PBMCs.

The CDR3 consists of 18 residues. The ends lost 1 base at V and 6 bases at J; junction bases unmatched: 14. CDR1 and CDR2 from the germline V gene are LGHNA and YNFKEQ. In the original workflow: Nucleated cell number was recorded as an estimate derived from reference gene primer amplification. Sequencing was performed with immunoSEQ multiplex PCR; in TCRdb, only in-frame clones are kept and a portion is missing. That table is the source of V, J and clone size, and D and trimming were worked out from the DNA. The sample lists about 92,000 clones, roughly 85% occurring once. The genes are TRBV4-2 and TRBJ2-3; the match to TRBD2 covers 9 bases. This clonotype was sampled from an elderly man with acute or convalescent COVID-19. Sequencing input: peripheral blood. For the CDR3, the DNA is TGTGCCAGCAGCCAAGGGCTAGGTAGCGGGAGCGTGACGGATACGCAGTATTTT. It translates to CASSQGLGSGSVTDTQYF.